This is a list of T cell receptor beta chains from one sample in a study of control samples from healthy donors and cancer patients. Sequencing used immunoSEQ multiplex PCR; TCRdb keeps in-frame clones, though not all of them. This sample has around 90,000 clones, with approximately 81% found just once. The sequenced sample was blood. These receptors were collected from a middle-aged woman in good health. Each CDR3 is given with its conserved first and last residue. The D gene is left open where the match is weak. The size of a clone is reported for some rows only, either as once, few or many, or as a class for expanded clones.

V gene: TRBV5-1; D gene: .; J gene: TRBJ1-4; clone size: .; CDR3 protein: CASSLATPATNEKLFF; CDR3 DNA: TGCGCCAGCAGCTTGGCGACACCTGCAACTAATGAAAAACTGTTTTTT
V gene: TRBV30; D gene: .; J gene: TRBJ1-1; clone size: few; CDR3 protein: CAWNVLNTEAFF; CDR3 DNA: TGTGCCTGGAATGTATTGAACACTGAAGCTTTCTTT
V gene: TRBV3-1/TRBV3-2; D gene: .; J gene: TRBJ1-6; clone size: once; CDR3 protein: CASSPLTGKVNSPLHF; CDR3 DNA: TGTGCCAGCAGCCCGCTAACAGGGAAGGTTAATTCACCCCTCCACTTT
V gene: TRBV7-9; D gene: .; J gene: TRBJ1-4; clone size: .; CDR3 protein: CASSPAGQGKLFF; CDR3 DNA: TGTGCCAGCAGTCCAGCGGGGCAGGGTAAACTGTTTTTT
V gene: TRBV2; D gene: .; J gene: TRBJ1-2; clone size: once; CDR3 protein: CASSEEGGRVGGYTF; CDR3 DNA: TGTGCCAGCAGTGAGGAGGGCGGAAGGGTGGGCGGCTACACCTTC
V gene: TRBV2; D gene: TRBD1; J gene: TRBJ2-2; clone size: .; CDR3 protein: CASSRQGADTGELFF; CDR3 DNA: TGTGCCAGCAGTCGACAGGGGGCGGACACCGGGGAGCTGTTTTTT
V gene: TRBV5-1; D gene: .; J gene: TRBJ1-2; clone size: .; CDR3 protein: CASSPENYGYTF; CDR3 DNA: TGCGCCAGCAGCCCGGAAAACTATGGCTACACCTTC
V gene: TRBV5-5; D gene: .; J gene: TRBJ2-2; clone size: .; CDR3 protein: CASSSPWGGELFF; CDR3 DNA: TGTGCCAGCAGCTCGCCATGGGGCGGGGAGCTGTTTTTT
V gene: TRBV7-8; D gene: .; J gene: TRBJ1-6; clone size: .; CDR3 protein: CASSLWLGGADSPLHF; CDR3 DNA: TGTGCCAGCAGCTTATGGTTGGGGGGCGCGGATTCACCCCTCCACTTT
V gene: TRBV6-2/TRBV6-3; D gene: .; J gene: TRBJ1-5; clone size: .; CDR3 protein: CASSSPGPSIYSNQPQHF; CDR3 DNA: TGTGCCAGCAGTTCCCCGGGACCGTCCATCTATAGCAATCAGCCCCAGCATTTT
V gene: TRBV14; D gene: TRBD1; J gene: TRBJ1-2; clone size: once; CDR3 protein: CASSQSRDSYGYTF; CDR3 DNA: TGTGCCAGCAGCCAATCCCGGGACAGCTATGGCTACACCTTC
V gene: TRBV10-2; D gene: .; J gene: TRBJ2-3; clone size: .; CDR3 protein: CASSGSGTPDPTDTQYF; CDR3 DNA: TGCGCCAGCAGTGGGTCCGGGACACCCGATCCCACAGATACGCAGTATTTT
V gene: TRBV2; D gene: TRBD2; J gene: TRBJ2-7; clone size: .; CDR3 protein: CASYSSRGVSYEQYF; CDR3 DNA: TGTGCCAGCTACTCCTCACGGGGGGTCTCCTACGAGCAGTACTTC
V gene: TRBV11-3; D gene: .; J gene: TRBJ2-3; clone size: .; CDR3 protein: CASSLGWGRSPQYF; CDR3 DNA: TGTGCCAGCAGCTTAGGTTGGGGGAGGTCTCCGCAGTATTTT
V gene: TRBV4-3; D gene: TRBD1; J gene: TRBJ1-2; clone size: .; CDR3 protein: CASSQARQGPGGYGYTF; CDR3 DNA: TGCGCCAGCAGCCAGGCTAGACAGGGTCCGGGGGGCTATGGCTACACCTTC
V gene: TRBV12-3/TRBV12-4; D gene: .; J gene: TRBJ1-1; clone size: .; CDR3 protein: CASMSGGTEAFF; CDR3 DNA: TGTGCCAGCATGAGCGGGGGGACTGAAGCTTTCTTT
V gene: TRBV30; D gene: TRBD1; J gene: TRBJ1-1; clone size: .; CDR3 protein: CAWSEDRGLNTEAFF; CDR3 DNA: TGTGCCTGGAGTGAGGACAGGGGCTTGAACACTGAAGCTTTCTTT
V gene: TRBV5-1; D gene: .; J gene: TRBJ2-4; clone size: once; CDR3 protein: CASSLANTPDIDIQYF; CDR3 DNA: TGCGCCAGCAGCTTGGCTAACACCCCGGATATCGACATTCAGTACTTC
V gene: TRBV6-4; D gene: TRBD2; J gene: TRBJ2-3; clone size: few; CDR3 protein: CASSDSPSAGGTDTQYF; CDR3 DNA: TGTGCCAGCAGTGACTCGCCGTCAGCGGGGGGAACAGATACGCAGTATTTT
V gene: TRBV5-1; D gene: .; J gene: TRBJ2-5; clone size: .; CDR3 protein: CASSLPLPNQETQYF; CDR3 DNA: TGCGCCAGCAGCTTGCCATTGCCGAATCAAGAGACCCAGTACTTC
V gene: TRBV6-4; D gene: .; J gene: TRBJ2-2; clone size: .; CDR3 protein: CASSGGLILEGDTGELFF; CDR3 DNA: TGTGCCAGCAGTGGCGGACTCATACTAGAAGGAGACACCGGGGAGCTGTTTTTT
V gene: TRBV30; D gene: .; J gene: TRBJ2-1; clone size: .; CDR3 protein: CAWTLGDNEQFF; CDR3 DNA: TGTGCCTGGACCCTTGGCGACAATGAGCAGTTCTTC
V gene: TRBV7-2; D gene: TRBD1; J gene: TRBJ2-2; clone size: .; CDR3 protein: CASSLQGAGNTGELFF; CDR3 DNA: TGTGCCAGCAGCTTACAGGGGGCTGGGAACACCGGGGAGCTGTTTTTT